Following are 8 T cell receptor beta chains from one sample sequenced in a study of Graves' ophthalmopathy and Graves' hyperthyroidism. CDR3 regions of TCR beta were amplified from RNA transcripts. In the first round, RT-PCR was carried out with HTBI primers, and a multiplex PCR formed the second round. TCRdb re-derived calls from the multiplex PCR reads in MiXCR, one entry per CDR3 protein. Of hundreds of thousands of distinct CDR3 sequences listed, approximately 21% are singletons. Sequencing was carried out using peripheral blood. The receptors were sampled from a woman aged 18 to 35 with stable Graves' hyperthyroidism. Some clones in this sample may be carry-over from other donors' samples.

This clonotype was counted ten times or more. The CDR3: CSASGQGLYGYTF. The DNA of the CDR3 is TGCAGTGCTAGTGGACAGGGACTCTATGGCTACACCTTC. J is TRBJ1-2 and V is TRBV20-1, with TRBD1 matching 8 bases. The germline V gene encodes CDR1 DFQATT and CDR2 SNEGSKA (reference sequence). The CDR3 contains 13 residues. Unmatched junction bases numbered 4, after V lost 3 bases and J lost 4 bases.

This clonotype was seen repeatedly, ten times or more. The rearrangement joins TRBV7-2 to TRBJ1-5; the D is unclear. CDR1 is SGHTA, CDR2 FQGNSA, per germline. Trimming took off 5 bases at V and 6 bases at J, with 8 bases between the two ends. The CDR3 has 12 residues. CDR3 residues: CASSPYGQPQHF. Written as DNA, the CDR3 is TGTGCCAGCAGCCCCTACGGTCAGCCCCAGCATTTT.

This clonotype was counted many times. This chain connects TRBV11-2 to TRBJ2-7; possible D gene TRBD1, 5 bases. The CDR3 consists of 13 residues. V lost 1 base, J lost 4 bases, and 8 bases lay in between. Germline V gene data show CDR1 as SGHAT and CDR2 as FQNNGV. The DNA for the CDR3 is TGTGCCAGCAGCTTAGTTCCAGGGTACGAGCAGTACTTC. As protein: CASSLVPGYEQYF.

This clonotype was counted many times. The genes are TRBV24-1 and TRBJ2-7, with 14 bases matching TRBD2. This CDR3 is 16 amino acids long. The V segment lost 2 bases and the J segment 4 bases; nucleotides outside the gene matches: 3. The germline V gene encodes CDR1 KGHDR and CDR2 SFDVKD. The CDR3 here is CATSDSGLAGEYEQYF. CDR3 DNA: TGTGCCACCAGTGATTCGGGACTAGCGGGAGAGTACGAGCAGTACTTC.

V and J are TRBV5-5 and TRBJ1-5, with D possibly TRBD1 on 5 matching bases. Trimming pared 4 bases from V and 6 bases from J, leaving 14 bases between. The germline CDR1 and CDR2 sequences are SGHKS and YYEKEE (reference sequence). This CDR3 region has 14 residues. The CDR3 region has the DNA TGTGCCAGCAGCATGGCCGGGGGTATTCAGCCCCAGCATTTT. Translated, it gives CASSMAGGIQPQHF.

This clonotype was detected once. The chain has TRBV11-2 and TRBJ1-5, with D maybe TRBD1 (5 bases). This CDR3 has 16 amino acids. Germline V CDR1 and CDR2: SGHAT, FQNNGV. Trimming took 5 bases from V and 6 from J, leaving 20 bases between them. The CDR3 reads CASSPRGRTLGQPQHF. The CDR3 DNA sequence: TGTGCCAGCAGCCCCCGGGGCAGGACGTTAGGTCAGCCCCAGCATTTT.

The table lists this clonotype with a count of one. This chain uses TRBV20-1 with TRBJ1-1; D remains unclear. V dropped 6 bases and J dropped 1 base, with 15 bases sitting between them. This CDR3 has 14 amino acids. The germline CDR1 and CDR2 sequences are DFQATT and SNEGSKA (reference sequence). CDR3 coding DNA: TGCAGTGCCGATCGGGTTACACGGAACACTGAAGCTTTCTTT. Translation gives CSADRVTRNTEAFF.

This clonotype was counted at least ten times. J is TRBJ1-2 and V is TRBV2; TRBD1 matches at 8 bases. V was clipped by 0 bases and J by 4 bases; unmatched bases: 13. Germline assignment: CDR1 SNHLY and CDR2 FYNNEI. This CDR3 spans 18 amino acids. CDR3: CASSEAGAGGAGSYGYTF. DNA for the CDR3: TGTGCCAGCAGTGAAGCGGGGGCAGGGGGCGCAGGTAGCTATGGCTACACCTTC.